These T cell receptor beta chains were read from a single sample in a study of T cell responses to AZD1222 COVID-19 vaccine. Profiling relied on immunoSEQ multiplex PCR, and the TCRdb table lists in-frame clones only, not all of them. Of around 200,000 clones listed, 94% are singletons. Sequences were derived from peripheral blood, sampled 28 days after the second AZD1222 dose. All receptors derive from an adult who received the AZD1222 COVID-19 vaccine. CDR3s leave out the opening cysteine and the closing phenylalanine or tryptophan. A D gene is named only where the DNA matches it firmly. Size is stated for part of the rows, as once, few or many counts, or as a class when the clone is expanded.

clone_size,d_call,v_call,j_call,cdr3_aa
-,TRBD2,TRBV4-3,TRBJ2-2,ASSQDRGAGELF
-,-,TRBV11-2,TRBJ1-2,ASSLGGGYT
-,-,TRBV10-3,TRBJ1-1,AISQLDTNTEAF
-,TRBD1,TRBV4-3,TRBJ2-3,ASSPGQGWGPTDTQY
-,-,TRBV18,TRBJ2-7,ASSPEGDEQY
-,-,TRBV28,TRBJ1-2,ASRSDNRATNYGYT
-,TRBD1,TRBV27,TRBJ1-1,ASSQTGHTEAF
once,-,TRBV11-2,TRBJ2-1,ASSLDRHEQF
once,-,TRBV7-9,TRBJ2-1,ASSAVRGSYNEQF
-,TRBD1,TRBV24-1,TRBJ2-2,ATSDLSQGDTGELF
-,-,TRBV5-6,TRBJ1-1,ASSLESGRTNTEAF
once,TRBD1,TRBV11-2,TRBJ2-7,ASSRIVTGGYEQY
once,TRBD1,TRBV10-3,TRBJ2-7,ASADRAYEQY
-,-,TRBV3-1/TRBV3-2,TRBJ1-2,ASSQDLGSPGYGYT
once,-,TRBV29-1,TRBJ1-1,SVGRPNTEAF
once,-,TRBV6-2/TRBV6-3,TRBJ1-6,ASSYLFYRALGESPLH
once,-,TRBV2,TRBJ1-3,ASTTAGNTIY
-,-,TRBV4-3,TRBJ1-3,ASSQELGSGNTIY
few,-,TRBV12-5,TRBJ2-1,ASGLQEDGGKQF
-,-,TRBV29-1,TRBJ1-4,SVEVTGALNEKLF
-,-,TRBV2,TRBJ2-7,ASTLPGFLEQY
-,-,TRBV29-1,TRBJ2-7,SVEDHSSYEQY
-,-,TRBV12-5,TRBJ2-3,AIQGSNTDTQY
-,-,TRBV19,TRBJ1-4,ATGEPLSQLF
-,-,TRBV7-9,TRBJ1-5,ASSFPGGGQPQH
-,TRBD1,TRBV19,TRBJ1-1,ASSNRDRRIGEAF
-,-,TRBV4-1,TRBJ1-2,ASSQVVVVDYGYT
once,TRBD1,TRBV19,TRBJ1-2,ASSPDREYGYT
-,-,TRBV12-3/TRBV12-4,TRBJ1-6,ASRTIGLAPLH